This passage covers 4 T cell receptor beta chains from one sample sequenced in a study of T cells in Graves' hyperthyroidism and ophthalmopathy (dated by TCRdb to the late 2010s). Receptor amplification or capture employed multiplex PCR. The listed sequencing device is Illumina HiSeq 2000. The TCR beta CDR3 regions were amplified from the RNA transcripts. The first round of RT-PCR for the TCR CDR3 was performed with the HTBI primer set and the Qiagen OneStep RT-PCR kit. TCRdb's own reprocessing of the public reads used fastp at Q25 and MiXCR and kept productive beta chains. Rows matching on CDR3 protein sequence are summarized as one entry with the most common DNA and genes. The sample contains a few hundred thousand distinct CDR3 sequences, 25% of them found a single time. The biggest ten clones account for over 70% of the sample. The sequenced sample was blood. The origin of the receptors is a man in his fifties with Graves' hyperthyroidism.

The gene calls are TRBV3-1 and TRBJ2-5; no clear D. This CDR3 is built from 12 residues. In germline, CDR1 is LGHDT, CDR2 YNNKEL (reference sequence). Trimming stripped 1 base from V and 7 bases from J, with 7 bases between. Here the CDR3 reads CASSQGTGTQYF. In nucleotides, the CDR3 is TGTGCCAGCAGCCAAGGGACCGGGACCCAGTACTTC.

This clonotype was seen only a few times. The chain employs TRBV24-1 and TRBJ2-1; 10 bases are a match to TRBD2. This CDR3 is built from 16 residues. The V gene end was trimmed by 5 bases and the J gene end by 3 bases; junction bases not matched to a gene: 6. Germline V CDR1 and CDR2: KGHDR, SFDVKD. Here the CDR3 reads CATSGLLAGGYNEQFF. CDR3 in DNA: TGTGCCACCAGTGGCCTCTTAGCGGGAGGCTACAATGAGCAGTTCTTC.

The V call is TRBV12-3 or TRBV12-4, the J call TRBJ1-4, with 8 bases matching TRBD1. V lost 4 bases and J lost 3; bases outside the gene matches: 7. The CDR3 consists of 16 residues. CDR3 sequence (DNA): TGTGCCAGCAGTTCAATTCAGGGGGCCGCTAATGAAAAACTGTTTTTT. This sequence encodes CASSSIQGAANEKLFF.

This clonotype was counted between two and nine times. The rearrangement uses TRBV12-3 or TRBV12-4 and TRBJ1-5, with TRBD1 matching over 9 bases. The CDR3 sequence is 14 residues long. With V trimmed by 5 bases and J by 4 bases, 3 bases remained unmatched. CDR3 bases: TGTGCCAGCAGTGAGGACAGGGGAAATCAGCCCCAGCATTTT. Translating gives CASSEDRGNQPQHF.